The T cell receptor (beta chain) under discussion was sequenced for a study of cytomegalovirus exposure and HLA in healthy donors. The study, taken as a whole, reports: Most TCR beta V segments were productive about 90% or about 30% of the time in an earlier analysis. Highest at DRB1 and lowest at HLA-C, TCR association rates differed among HLA loci in a later analysis. Most TCR sequences were uncommon, yet certain public TCRs appeared in many donors.

V was trimmed by 4 bases and J by 1 base, leaving 8 bases between them. Germline assignment: CDR1 SEHNR and CDR2 FQNEAQ (reference sequence). The CDR3 totals 13 residues. Comments on this clone: Its antigen is unknown.

PCR was performed using 60 Vbeta and 13 Jbeta primers. TCRdb's copy holds only in-frame clones and misses some; the assay was immunoSEQ multiplex PCR. The sample records more than 85,000 clones, around 72% being singletons. The origin of this receptor is a male donor in good health and CMV-seronegative. This rearrangement joins TRBV7-9 to TRBJ2-7; weak D call: TRBD2 (5 bases). Source material: PBMCs. In DNA form, the CDR3 reads TGTGCCAGCAGCTACGGGGATTCCTACGAGCAGTACTTC. Protein: CASSYGDSYEQYF.